Listed here are 15 T cell receptor beta chains from one sample, sequenced in a study of blood T cell repertoires in COVID-19. TCRdb's copy holds only in-frame clones and misses some; the assay was immunoSEQ multiplex PCR. The sample shows approximately 110,000 clones, roughly 83% of them seen only once. Sequenced sample: peripheral blood. These TCRs come from a woman in her 70s with acute or convalescent COVID-19.

The V and J genes are TRBV29-1 and TRBJ1-1, with 7 bases identical to TRBD1. The V and J ends lost 1 base and 1 base, in that order; junction bases with no gene match: 0. The CDR3 spans 13 residues. Germline CDR1 reads SQVTM; CDR2 reads ANQGSEA. CDR3 in DNA: TGCAGCGTTGAAGGACAGGGGAACACTGAAGCTTTCTTT. Its protein is CSVEGQGNTEAFF.

The rearrangement joins TRBV19 to TRBJ1-4; a weak D match, TRBD1 (6 bases). Germline CDR1 reads LNHDA; CDR2 reads SQIVND (reference sequence). The V gene lost 7 bases and the J gene lost 8 bases, with 23 bases spanning the gap. The CDR3 extends over 16 amino acids. CDR3 amino acids: CASTPAYGGRGEKLFF. The CDR3 region has the DNA TGTGCCAGTACCCCCGCCTACGGGGGGCGCGGGGAAAAACTGTTTTTT.

V usage is TRBV5-5 and J usage is TRBJ2-2, with TRBD2 as a possible D gene (6 bases). The V end lost 0 bases, the J end lost 5 bases, and 11 bases lay between the germline ends. Germline CDR1 reads SGHKS; CDR2 reads YYEKEE (reference sequence). This CDR3 has 15 amino acids. The CDR3 region is CASSLAGSLTGELFF. DNA for the CDR3: TGTGCCAGCAGCTTGGCCGGGAGTCTAACCGGGGAGCTGTTTTTT.

The V gene is TRBV6-5, the J gene TRBJ1-2; unclear D gene. Germline loops: CDR1 MNHEY, CDR2 SVGAGI. Trimming took 7 bases from V and 4 from J, leaving 16 bases between them. The CDR3 contains 14 residues. The CDR3 nucleotides read TGTGCCAGCACCGGACCGGAGGCATTCTATGGCTACACCTTC. It translates to CASTGPEAFYGYTF.

This clone was picked up one time. The gene calls are TRBV24-1 and TRBJ2-3, with TRBD2 identical over 9 bases. The V and J ends lost 3 bases and 5 bases, in that order; junction bases with no gene match: 5. The V gene's germline CDR1 is KGHDR and CDR2 SFDVKD. The CDR3 consists of 15 residues. CDR3 DNA sequence: TGTGCCACCAGTGATGGCGGGAGGGCCGGAGATACGCAGTATTTT. This gives the protein CATSDGGRAGDTQYF.

The chain combines TRBV15 with TRBJ2-3, with D tentatively TRBD2 (7 bases). Trimming pared 0 bases from V and 1 base from J, leaving 11 bases between. The CDR3 consists of 16 residues. Germline V gene sequence: CDR1 LNHNV, CDR2 YYDKDF (reference sequence). Written as DNA, the CDR3 is TGTGCCACCAGCAGAGATTCGGGGGGCGGCACAGATACGCAGTATTTT. This codes for CATSRDSGGGTDTQYF.

The rearrangement uses TRBV10-1 and TRBJ1-6; D unresolved. The CDR3 has 13 amino acids. The V end was cut by 0 bases, the J end by 10 bases, with 7 bases between. Per germline, CDR1 WNHNN and CDR2 SYGVQD (reference sequence). CDR3: CASSESGWSPLHF. Written as DNA, the CDR3 is TGCGCCAGCAGTGAGTCTGGCTGGTCACCCCTCCACTTT.

The chain joins TRBV5-1 to TRBJ2-5; the match to TRBD2 covers 12 bases. The CDR3 has 16 residues. Germline CDR1 SGHRS, CDR2 YFSETQ. After removal of 1 base from V and 4 bases from J, the junction contained 5 bases not matched to a gene. In nucleotides, the CDR3 is TGCGCCAGCAGCTTGATGCCTAGCGGGGGGGCAGAGACCCAGTACTTC. Translation gives CASSLMPSGGAETQYF.

The chain couples TRBV18 to TRBJ2-1; D is ambiguous. This CDR3 has 11 amino acids. V was cut by 3 bases and J by 8 bases, with 5 bases left in between. In germline, CDR1 is KGHSH, CDR2 LQKENI. This CDR3 reads CASSPADEQFF. DNA of the CDR3: TGTGCCAGCTCACCGGCGGATGAGCAGTTCTTC.

This clone was seen once. This chain uses TRBV19 with TRBJ2-5, with D possibly matching TRBD1 (6 bases). Germline CDR1 and CDR2: LNHDA and SQIVND (reference sequence). The length of the CDR3 is 13 residues. The V gene lost 6 bases and the J gene lost 5 bases, with 13 bases spanning the gap. For the CDR3, the DNA is TGTGCCAGTAGAACGACAGGTCGGGAGACCCAGTACTTC. Amino acids: CASRTTGRETQYF.

The chain carries TRBV5-6 and TRBJ2-7, with a possible D match to TRBD1 (5 bases). The CDR3 contains 15 residues. The germline CDR1 and CDR2 sequences are SGHDT and YYEEEE. V lost 2 bases and J lost 0, with 12 bases in between. CDR3 loop: CASSFDSASSYEQYF. The CDR3 DNA follows: TGTGCCAGCAGCTTCGACAGCGCTAGCTCCTACGAGCAGTACTTC.

The chain links TRBV5-8 to TRBJ1-1, with TRBD1 identical over 7 bases. Germline CDR1 reads SGHTS; CDR2 reads YDEGEE. The ends lost 5 bases at V and 10 bases at J; junction bases unmatched: 2. This CDR3 region has 10 residues. CDR3 DNA: TGTGCCAGCAGACAGGGGCCAGCTTTCTTT. Its translation is CASRQGPAFF.

As DNA, the CDR3 is TGCGCCAGCAGCTCCGACAGGGGTGAGAGAGGGGAAAAACTGTTTTTT. It encodes CASSSDRGERGEKLFF. This rearrangement joins TRBV5-1 to TRBJ1-4, with 8 bases aligning to TRBD1. Losses at the gene ends were 3 bases for V and 8 bases for J; bases not matched to a gene: 12. Germline V CDR1 and CDR2: SGHRS, YFSETQ. CDR3 size: 16 residues.

The chain couples TRBV14 to TRBJ1-1, with no clear D. V was pared by 2 bases and J by 1 base, with 5 bases between. Germline V lookup: CDR1 SGHDN, CDR2 FVKESK. The CDR3 is made up of 13 amino acids. The DNA for the CDR3 is TGTGCCAGCAGCCAATCTAGGAACACTGAAGCTTTCTTT. This gives the protein CASSQSRNTEAFF.

This clone has more than one count but fewer than ten. The J gene is TRBJ1-1, the V gene TRBV5-1; D is undetermined. CDR1 SGHRS and CDR2 YFSETQ come from the germline V gene. Between the trimmed V and J ends, which lost 3 bases and 1 base, there was a span of 16 bases. The CDR3 runs 16 residues. CDR3 DNA sequence: TGCGCCAGCAGCTCTTTTGCGGGCGGGCCGAACACTGAAGCTTTCTTT. It encodes CASSSFAGGPNTEAFF.